The clone carrying this T cell receptor beta chain occurred a few times. What it binds is unknown. This sample was included in a study of cytomegalovirus exposure and HLA in healthy donors. Study-wide points: The authors later found TCR association rates varying by HLA locus, with DRB1 most and HLA-C fewest.

Both 60 Vbeta primers and 13 Jbeta primers went into the PCR. TCRdb's copy holds only in-frame clones and misses some; the assay was immunoSEQ multiplex PCR. The sample lists fewer than 200,000 clones, about 81% occurring once. CDR1 and CDR2 (germline): MNHEY, SMNVEV (reference sequence). This CDR3 spans 18 amino acids. Trimming shortened V by 0 bases and J by 3 bases, and 18 bases separated the two germline ends. The sequenced sample consisted of PBMCs. The source of this sequence is a woman aged 18-29 years in good health and CMV-seronegative. The V and J genes are TRBV27 and TRBJ1-5; possibly TRBD1 for D (5 bases). Here the CDR3 DNA reads TGTGCCAGCAGTTTATCTGGGGGTCGGTTGCGGGACAATCAGCCCCAGCATTTT. Protein: CASSLSGGRLRDNQPQHF.